A single sample is the source of the 14 T cell receptor beta chains below, sequenced in a study of CD8 T cells in ankylosing spondylitis. Using its own MiXCR run on the 5' RACE reads, TCRdb lists one record per CDR3 protein. The data show approximately 150,000 distinct CDR3 sequences, about 42% seen once. The sequenced sample was synovial fluid, either unsorted or a sorted T cell fraction (not recorded which). The source is a male donor with ankylosing spondylitis.

The genes are TRBV24-1 and TRBJ2-7, with 7 bases lining up with TRBD1. The V gene's germline CDR1 is KGHDR and CDR2 SFDVKD. The CDR3 runs 15 residues. With 2 bases clipped from V and 3 bases from J, the junction kept 6 bases outside the gene matches. CDR3 in DNA: TGTGCCACCAGTGATTCCTGGACAGGCTTCTACGAGCAGTACTTC. As protein: CATSDSWTGFYEQYF.

The chain is built from TRBV2 and TRBJ1-2; D may be TRBD1 (6 bases). This CDR3 has 15 residues. CDR1 is SNHLY and CDR2 is FYNNEI in the germline V gene. Trimming stripped 0 bases from V and 3 bases from J, with 11 bases between. CDR3 in amino acids: CASSEAVWTDYGYTF. In DNA, the CDR3 is TGTGCCAGCAGTGAAGCGGTATGGACAGACTATGGCTACACCTTC.

This clonotype was recorded only once. The V gene is TRBV28, the J gene TRBJ2-3, with D possibly TRBD2 on 6 matching bases. Trimming pared 4 bases from V and 3 bases from J, leaving 23 bases between. CDR1 MDHEN and CDR2 SYDVKM come from the germline V gene. The length of the CDR3 is 18 residues. CDR3 in amino acids: CASSSLLWRASGTDTQYF. The CDR3 bases are TGTGCCAGCAGTTCTCTCCTTTGGCGGGCCAGCGGGACAGATACGCAGTATTTT. Together with reference TRBV28 and TRBJ2-3, the CDR3 gives the full variable domain: DVKVTQSSRYLVKRTGEKVFLECVQDMDHENMFWYRQDPGLGLRLIYFSYDVKMKEKGDIPEGYSVSREKKERFSLILESASTNQTSMYLCASSSLLWRASGTDTQYFGPGTRLTVL.

This chain connects TRBV10-3 to TRBJ2-7; D may be TRBD2 (6 bases). From germline, CDR1 is ENHRY and CDR2 SYGVKD. V lost 10 bases and J lost 6, with 19 bases in between. The CDR3 length is 13 residues. CDR3 region: CATGERERGEQYF. CDR3 sequence (DNA): TGTGCCACGGGGGAACGGGAGAGGGGCGAGCAGTACTTC.

The J gene is TRBJ1-1, the V gene TRBV5-1; D is undetermined. The CDR3 totals 14 residues. The V and J ends lost 0 bases and 0 bases respectively, with 6 bases between them. Germline CDR1 SGHRS, CDR2 YFSETQ. CDR3 DNA sequence: TGCGCCAGCAGCTTGGAAAGCGTGAACACTGAAGCTTTCTTT. It yields the protein CASSLESVNTEAFF.

This clonotype showed up just a few times. The rearrangement uses TRBV29-1 and TRBJ1-1; D remains ambiguous. CDR1 is SQVTM and CDR2 is ANQGSEA in the germline V gene. V lost 7 bases and J 4 bases, leaving 10 bases between the germline ends. This CDR3 has 11 residues. The CDR3 spells CSASDSTEAFF. DNA of the CDR3: TGCAGCGCATCCGACTCCACTGAAGCTTTCTTT.

Only a few counts were recorded for this clonotype. The genes are TRBV5-1 and TRBJ2-7; D remains unclear. This CDR3 spans 14 amino acids. V was trimmed by 2 bases and J by 0 bases, leaving 9 bases between them. Germline CDR1 reads SGHRS; CDR2 reads YFSETQ. The CDR3 DNA reads TGCGCCAGCAGCTTCTATGTAAGCTCCTACGAGCAGTACTTC. As protein: CASSFYVSSYEQYF. The variable domain in full, completed from reference TRBV5-1 and TRBJ2-7, reads KAGVTQTPRYLIKTRGQQVTLSCSPISGHRSVSWYQQTPGQGLQFLFEYFSETQRNKGNFPGRFSGRQFSNSRSEMNVSTLELGDSALYLCASSFYVSSYEQYFGPGTRLTVT.

The table lists this clonotype with a few counts. This chain joins TRBV24-1 and TRBJ2-5, with 7 bases aligning to TRBD1. Germline V gene sequence: CDR1 KGHDR, CDR2 SFDVKD. Trimming removed 9 bases from V and 4 bases from J; junction bases left unmatched: 13. This CDR3 spans 15 amino acids. DNA for the CDR3: TGTGCCACCGGGGATATGGGGACAGACTTAGAGACCCAGTACTTC. This encodes CATGDMGTDLETQYF.

This clonotype occurred many times. V is TRBV5-1 and J is TRBJ2-1; D is unclear. Trimming cost V 5 bases and J 4 bases, with 10 bases left between them. The length of the CDR3 is 13 residues. Germline lookup yields CDR1 SGHRS and CDR2 YFSETQ. The CDR3 nucleotides read TGCGCCAGCAGGACGGACCATTACAATGAGCAGTTCTTC. This gives the protein CASRTDHYNEQFF.

This clonotype was observed a handful of times. The chain employs TRBV7-9 and TRBJ1-2, with D hard to call. The germline CDR1 and CDR2 sequences are SEHNR and FQNEAQ (reference sequence). The CDR3 extends over 16 amino acids. The ends were cut back, 5 bases at V and 6 bases at J, with 22 bases in the middle. CDR3 sequence reads: CASSPPNVRIKNGYTF. CDR3 bases: TGTGCCAGCAGCCCCCCCAACGTGAGGATTAAAAATGGCTACACCTTC.

The gene calls are TRBV6-1 and TRBJ2-1, with 10 positions matching TRBD2. The CDR3 loop spans 15 amino acids. V dropped 4 bases and J dropped 8; count of bases not matched to a gene: 8. Germline loops: CDR1 MNHNS, CDR2 SASEGT. The CDR3 reads CASSGGTSDIYEQFF. DNA for the CDR3: TGTGCCAGCAGTGGCGGGACTAGCGATATATATGAGCAGTTCTTC.

This clonotype has just a few counts. The J gene is TRBJ1-1, the V gene TRBV6-2 or TRBV6-3; D ambiguous. Germline CDR1 MNHEY, CDR2 SVGEGT. The CDR3 loop spans 14 amino acids. Trimming took 2 bases from V and 6 from J, leaving 13 bases between them. In nucleotides, the CDR3 is TGTGCCAGCAGTTACGGACTCGGGCACGCTGAAGCTTTCTTT. Its translation is CASSYGLGHAEAFF.

The genes are TRBV13 and TRBJ2-4; D is perhaps TRBD1 (6 bases). The CDR3 has 17 residues. The germline CDR1 and CDR2 sequences are PRHDT and FYEKMQ (reference sequence). Deletions cut 6 bases from V and 0 bases from J, with 18 bases between. The CDR3 loop is CASSSPLGGVAKNIQYF. The CDR3 nucleotides read TGTGCCAGCAGTTCCCCCTTAGGGGGAGTAGCCAAAAACATTCAGTACTTC.

This chain links TRBV4-3 with TRBJ2-3; D is unresolved. The CDR3 length is 16 residues. V shed 0 bases and J shed 0 bases, with 10 bases lying between them. Germline V gene data show CDR1 as LGHNA and CDR2 as YSLEER. In DNA form, the CDR3 reads TGCGCCAGCAGCCAAGATCTTCCGAGGAGCACAGATACGCAGTATTTT. Translation: CASSQDLPRSTDTQYF.